These T cell receptor beta chains were read from a single sample in a study of cytomegalovirus exposure and HLA in healthy donors. Produced via immunoSEQ multiplex PCR; TCRdb's table is partial and in-frame only. The sample holds about 130,000 clones, roughly three quarters seen once. Sequenced material: PBMCs. Receptors originate from a woman between 35 and 50 years old in good health and CMV-seronegative. The CDR3 runs from the conserved cysteine through the conserved F or W. Each record gives: V gene, D gene, clone size, J gene, CDR3 DNA, CDR3 protein. A D gene is named only where the DNA matches it firmly. For some rows the clone size is stated as once, few or many, or as a class when expanded; others skip it.

v_gene: TRBV4-2
d_gene: -
abundance: -
j_gene: TRBJ2-5
CDR3nt: TGTGCCAGCAGCCAAGCGGGAAAGGAGACCCAGTACTTC
CDR3aa: CASSQAGKETQYF

v_gene: TRBV28
d_gene: -
abundance: -
j_gene: TRBJ1-1
CDR3nt: TGTGCCAGCAGTTTGGTTGCAGGGTCCCCGGAAGCTTTCTTT
CDR3aa: CASSLVAGSPEAFF

v_gene: TRBV27
d_gene: -
abundance: -
j_gene: TRBJ2-6
CDR3nt: TGTGCCAGCAGTACAGCGGGTCTCTCTGGGGCCAACGTCCTGACTTTC
CDR3aa: CASSTAGLSGANVLTF

v_gene: TRBV28
d_gene: -
abundance: -
j_gene: TRBJ2-3
CDR3nt: TGTGCCAGCAGTTTGGCGCAGGCCATCACAGATACGCAGTATTTT
CDR3aa: CASSLAQAITDTQYF

v_gene: TRBV2
d_gene: -
abundance: -
j_gene: TRBJ2-7
CDR3nt: TGTGCCAGCAGCCACTCGGGACTGTTCTACGAGCAGTACTTC
CDR3aa: CASSHSGLFYEQYF

v_gene: TRBV6-1
d_gene: -
abundance: -
j_gene: TRBJ1-1
CDR3nt: TGTGCCAGCAGTGGGTTGGACAGAATTGAGGAGAGCACTGAAGCTTTCTTT
CDR3aa: CASSGLDRIEESTEAFF

v_gene: TRBV28
d_gene: -
abundance: -
j_gene: TRBJ2-7
CDR3nt: TGTGCCAGCAGTTCCCCGTTGGAGCAGTACTTC
CDR3aa: CASSSPLEQYF

v_gene: TRBV19
d_gene: -
abundance: -
j_gene: TRBJ1-1
CDR3nt: TGTGCCAGTAGTATACTTGGCGGGAACACTGAAGCTTTCTTT
CDR3aa: CASSILGGNTEAFF

v_gene: TRBV2
d_gene: -
abundance: -
j_gene: TRBJ2-7
CDR3nt: TGTGCCAGCAGTGAACTAGGGGCCGGTGCCTACGAGCAGTACTTC
CDR3aa: CASSELGAGAYEQYF

v_gene: TRBV27
d_gene: -
abundance: -
j_gene: TRBJ2-3
CDR3nt: TGTGCCAGCAGTTTCGCACAGGGTGTGGATACGCAGTATTTT
CDR3aa: CASSFAQGVDTQYF

v_gene: TRBV19
d_gene: -
abundance: -
j_gene: TRBJ2-3
CDR3nt: TGTGCCAGTAGTCGCCCGGCGGCACCCGGGGATACGCAGTATTTT
CDR3aa: CASSRPAAPGDTQYF

v_gene: TRBV28
d_gene: TRBD1
abundance: -
j_gene: TRBJ2-5
CDR3nt: TGTGCCAGCAGTCTCAGTTTTGGGACAGGGGGCGCGTGGGAGACCCAGTACTTC
CDR3aa: CASSLSFGTGGAWETQYF

v_gene: TRBV10-3
d_gene: TRBD2
abundance: few
j_gene: TRBJ2-1
CDR3nt: TGTGCCATCAGGGGACTAGCGGGAGGGTCTAACAATGAGCAGTTCTTC
CDR3aa: CAIRGLAGGSNNEQFF

v_gene: TRBV27
d_gene: TRBD1
abundance: -
j_gene: TRBJ1-5
CDR3nt: TGTGCCAGCAGTCTTAGACAGGGAAGGAACCAGCCCCAGCATTTT
CDR3aa: CASSLRQGRNQPQHF